Sequencing of this T cell receptor beta chain was carried out in a study of CXCR3-negative and CXCR3-positive naive CD8 T cells. Study-wide background: For each library, about 1.5 +/- 0.3 million TRB reads were obtained, 120 million to 150 million in total. General study points: Diversity in memory CD8+ cells fell much lower than the comparably high levels seen in both naive subsets. Expression of CXCR3 was partially reduced after cryopreservation, and fresh PBMCs were used in most assays. CXCR3-negative and CXCR3-positive naive cells shared comparable TRBV-TRBJ usage, but memory cells did not.

The study made its TRB cDNA libraries by 5' RACE, adding UMI labels. TCRdb reworked the 5' RACE reads into one entry per CDR3 protein, no DNA. The table counts under 65,000 distinct CDR3 sequences; around 24% lies in the top ten. Germline-derived CDR1 and CDR2 are LGHDT and YNNKEL (reference sequence). This CDR3 contains 17 residues. As to this clonotype: The antigen is undetermined.

The chain couples TRBV3-1 to TRBJ2-7; lacking DNA, the TRBD1 call made by TCRdb goes unchecked. The sequence was collected from a human donor in good health. Some clones in this sample may be carry-over from other donors' samples. Sequences were obtained from memory CD8+ T cells from blood. This CDR3 is CASSPGPTGQGYYEQYF.